The rows below give T cell receptor beta chains drawn from one sample of a study of control samples from healthy donors and cancer patients. The protocol was immunoSEQ multiplex PCR, while the TCRdb copy is restricted to in-frame clones and leaves out a portion. The data hold fewer than 200,000 clones, with about 91% observed a single time. Sequencing was done on a sample of blood. The receptors were gathered from a woman in her thirties in good health. Both conserved end residues are part of each CDR3. A D gene is named only where the DNA matches it firmly. The size field is filled for only some rows; it gives once, few, many or a size class.

j_gene: TRBJ1-5; v_gene: TRBV19; d_gene: NA; abundance: NA; CDR3aa: CASSIYRRGDQPQHF; CDR3nt: TGTGCCAGTAGTATATACCGGCGAGGGGATCAGCCCCAGCATTTT
j_gene: TRBJ1-1; v_gene: TRBV2; d_gene: NA; abundance: NA; CDR3aa: CASSEVNTNTEAFF; CDR3nt: TGTGCCAGCAGTGAAGTCAACACCAACACTGAAGCTTTCTTT
j_gene: TRBJ1-1; v_gene: TRBV2; d_gene: TRBD1; abundance: once; CDR3aa: CASEWGDRNTEAFF; CDR3nt: TGTGCCAGCGAATGGGGGGACAGGAACACTGAAGCTTTCTTT
j_gene: TRBJ1-4; v_gene: TRBV7-9; d_gene: NA; abundance: NA; CDR3aa: CASSLKQSATNEKLFF; CDR3nt: TGTGCCAGCAGCTTAAAGCAGTCTGCAACTAATGAAAAACTGTTTTTT
j_gene: TRBJ1-4; v_gene: TRBV19; d_gene: TRBD1; abundance: NA; CDR3aa: CASRGGTGAEKLFF; CDR3nt: TGTGCCAGCAGAGGGGGGACAGGGGCTGAAAAACTGTTTTTT
j_gene: TRBJ2-1; v_gene: TRBV6-5; d_gene: TRBD2; abundance: NA; CDR3aa: CASSQREGRNEQFF; CDR3nt: TGTGCCAGCAGCCAGCGGGAGGGCCGCAATGAGCAGTTCTTC
j_gene: TRBJ2-7; v_gene: TRBV5-6; d_gene: NA; abundance: NA; CDR3aa: CASSFTYSEQYF; CDR3nt: TGTGCCAGCAGCTTTACCTATAGCGAGCAGTACTTC
j_gene: TRBJ2-1; v_gene: TRBV7-2; d_gene: TRBD1; abundance: NA; CDR3aa: CASSLDRVDEQFF; CDR3nt: TGTGCCAGCAGCTTGGACAGGGTCGATGAGCAGTTCTTC
j_gene: TRBJ1-1; v_gene: TRBV7-9; d_gene: NA; abundance: NA; CDR3aa: CASSRQDGMNTEAFF; CDR3nt: TGTGCCAGCAGTAGGCAGGATGGGATGAACACTGAAGCTTTCTTT
j_gene: TRBJ1-1; v_gene: TRBV10-3; d_gene: TRBD1; abundance: NA; CDR3aa: CAIGDPTGVNTEAFF; CDR3nt: TGTGCCATCGGGGACCCTACAGGGGTGAACACTGAAGCTTTCTTT
j_gene: TRBJ2-5; v_gene: TRBV6-5; d_gene: NA; abundance: NA; CDR3aa: CASSWRGGETQYF; CDR3nt: TGTGCCAGCAGCTGGCGGGGAGGAGAGACCCAGTACTTC
j_gene: TRBJ2-2; v_gene: TRBV7-2; d_gene: TRBD1; abundance: NA; CDR3aa: CASSSAGTGLNTGELFF; CDR3nt: TGTGCCAGCAGCTCTGCCGGGACAGGGTTGAACACCGGGGAGCTGTTTTTT
j_gene: TRBJ2-2; v_gene: TRBV7-9; d_gene: TRBD2; abundance: NA; CDR3aa: CASRLAGDTGELFF; CDR3nt: TGTGCCAGTCGACTAGCGGGGGACACCGGGGAGCTGTTTTTT
j_gene: TRBJ2-1; v_gene: TRBV9; d_gene: TRBD2; abundance: once; CDR3aa: CASSVGFRAGEINEQFF; CDR3nt: TGTGCCAGCAGCGTAGGATTTCGAGCGGGGGAGATCAATGAGCAGTTCTTC
j_gene: TRBJ1-1; v_gene: TRBV5-1; d_gene: NA; abundance: NA; CDR3aa: CASSLRGTMNTEAFF; CDR3nt: TGCGCCAGCAGCCTCAGGGGAACCATGAACACTGAAGCTTTCTTT
j_gene: TRBJ1-5; v_gene: TRBV9; d_gene: NA; abundance: NA; CDR3aa: CASTQGPVGQPQHF; CDR3nt: TGTGCCAGCACCCAGGGGCCTGTGGGTCAGCCCCAGCATTTT
j_gene: TRBJ2-7; v_gene: TRBV10-3; d_gene: NA; abundance: NA; CDR3aa: CAIRDNGQNYEQYF; CDR3nt: TGTGCCATCAGGGACAACGGGCAGAACTACGAGCAGTACTTC
j_gene: TRBJ2-7; v_gene: TRBV28; d_gene: NA; abundance: NA; CDR3aa: CASSLLRFGSSHEQYF; CDR3nt: TGTGCCAGCAGTTTACTGCGGTTCGGGAGTAGCCACGAGCAGTACTTC
j_gene: TRBJ1-1; v_gene: TRBV9; d_gene: NA; abundance: NA; CDR3aa: CASKDSAEAFF; CDR3nt: TGTGCCAGCAAGGACAGCGCTGAAGCTTTCTTT
j_gene: TRBJ2-5; v_gene: TRBV3-1/TRBV3-2; d_gene: TRBD1; abundance: NA; CDR3aa: CASSPGTGGTQYF; CDR3nt: TGTGCCAGCAGCCCAGGGACAGGGGGGACCCAGTACTTC
j_gene: TRBJ2-2; v_gene: TRBV9; d_gene: NA; abundance: NA; CDR3aa: CASSVTGRNTGELFF; CDR3nt: TGTGCCAGCAGCGTTACAGGGCGGAACACCGGGGAGCTGTTTTTT
j_gene: TRBJ1-1; v_gene: TRBV7-9; d_gene: NA; abundance: NA; CDR3aa: CASSLVGDTEAFF; CDR3nt: TGTGCCAGCAGCTTAGTGGGGGACACTGAAGCTTTCTTT
j_gene: TRBJ2-2; v_gene: TRBV28; d_gene: TRBD1; abundance: NA; CDR3aa: CASQLVWTGLSGELFF; CDR3nt: TGTGCCAGCCAGCTCGTCTGGACAGGGCTAAGCGGGGAGCTGTTTTTT
j_gene: TRBJ2-2; v_gene: TRBV5-6; d_gene: NA; abundance: NA; CDR3aa: CASSPVGVTGELFF; CDR3nt: TGTGCCAGTTCTCCGGTGGGAGTCACCGGGGAGCTGTTTTTT
j_gene: TRBJ2-2; v_gene: TRBV11-2; d_gene: NA; abundance: NA; CDR3aa: CASSPLSGANTGELFF; CDR3nt: TGTGCCAGCAGCCCCCTATCGGGGGCGAACACCGGGGAGCTGTTTTTT
j_gene: TRBJ2-1; v_gene: TRBV3-1/TRBV3-2; d_gene: TRBD2; abundance: NA; CDR3aa: CASSQAGGPQFF; CDR3nt: TGTGCCAGCAGCCAAGCGGGAGGGCCGCAGTTCTTC
j_gene: TRBJ1-5; v_gene: TRBV5-6; d_gene: NA; abundance: NA; CDR3aa: CASSFWRGWGNQPQHF; CDR3nt: TGTGCCAGCAGCTTTTGGAGGGGTTGGGGCAATCAGCCCCAGCATTTT